These 3 T cell receptor beta chains were all obtained from the same sample, sequenced in a study of shared clonotypes between healthy human individuals. This table comes from immunoSEQ multiplex PCR, and its TCRdb copy is limited to in-frame clones, with some not included. Seen here are around 95,000 clones, 65% to 70% observed once, and the top ten hold less than 50%. The sequencing input was memory CD8+ T cells sorted from blood. The subset denotes: CD45RO+ cells pooled with CCR7-negative TemRA cells. These receptors all come from a man aged 25 to 45 in good health.

The chain joins TRBV4-3 to TRBJ2-7; D gene unclear. The CDR3 contains 15 residues. V lost 0 bases to trimming and J lost 1 base, with 10 bases between them. Germline lookup yields CDR1 LGHNA and CDR2 YSLEER. CDR3 residues: CASSQEVWGSYEQYF. As DNA, the CDR3 is TGCGCCAGCAGCCAAGAGGTTTGGGGATCCTACGAGCAGTACTTC.

Points on this clone: A much larger clone sits a single nucleotide away, making a read error possible. Other DNA sequences in the same sample also yield this CDR3. In DNA, the CDR3 is TGTGCCAGCTCAGCGCGGGATACGCAGTATTTT. This encodes CASSARDTQYF. The chain is built from TRBV18 and TRBJ2-3; D remains ambiguous. CDR1 KGHSH and CDR2 LQKENI come from the germline V gene. V was shortened by 5 bases and J by 6 bases, with 6 bases between the two germline ends. This CDR3 has 11 amino acids.

The DNA of the CDR3 is TGTGCCAGCAGTGAAGAAGAGGGGGCTGGGGCCAACGTCCTGACTTTC. Translation: CASSEEEGAGANVLTF. The chain carries TRBV6-1 and TRBJ2-6; possibly TRBD1 for D (6 bases). The germline V gene encodes CDR1 MNHNS and CDR2 SASEGT. Trimming stripped 1 base from V and 2 bases from J, with 9 bases between. This CDR3 has 16 residues.